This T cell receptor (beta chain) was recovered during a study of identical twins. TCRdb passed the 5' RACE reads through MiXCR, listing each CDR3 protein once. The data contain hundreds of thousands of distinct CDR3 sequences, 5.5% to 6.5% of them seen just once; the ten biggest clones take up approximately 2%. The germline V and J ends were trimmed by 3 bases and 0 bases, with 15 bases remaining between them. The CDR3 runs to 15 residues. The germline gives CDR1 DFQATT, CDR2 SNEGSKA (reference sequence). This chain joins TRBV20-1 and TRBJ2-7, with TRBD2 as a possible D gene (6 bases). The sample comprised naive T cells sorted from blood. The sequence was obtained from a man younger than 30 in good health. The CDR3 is CSARGLALSSYEQYF. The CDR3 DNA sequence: TGCAGTGCTAGGGGGCTAGCGTTGAGCTCCTACGAGCAGTACTTC.